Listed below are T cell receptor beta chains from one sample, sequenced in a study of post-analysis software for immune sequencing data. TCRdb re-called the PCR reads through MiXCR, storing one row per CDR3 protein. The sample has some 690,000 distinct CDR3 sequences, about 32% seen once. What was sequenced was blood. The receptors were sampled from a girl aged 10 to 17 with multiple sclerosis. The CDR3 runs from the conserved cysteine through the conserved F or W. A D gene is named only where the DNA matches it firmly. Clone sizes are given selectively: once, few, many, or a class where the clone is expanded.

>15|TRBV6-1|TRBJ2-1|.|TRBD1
TGTGCCAGCAGACGGGACAGCAGCTCCTACAATGAGCAGTTCTTC
CASRRDSSSYNEQFF
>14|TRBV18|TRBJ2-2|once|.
TGTGCCAGCTCACCAAACAGGGACACCGGGGAGCTGTTTTTT
CASSPNRDTGELFF
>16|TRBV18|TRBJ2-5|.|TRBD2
TGTGCCAGCTCACCACCGACTAGCGGGAGGCTAGAGACCCAGTACTTC
CASSPPTSGRLETQYF
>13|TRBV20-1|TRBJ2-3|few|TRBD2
TGCAGTGCTAGAGGACTAGCGGCAGATACGCAGTATTTT
CSARGLAADTQYF
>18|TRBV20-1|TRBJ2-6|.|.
TGCAGTGCTAGCACGGTCCGGCAGTTCAGCTCTGGGGGCAACGTCCTGACTTTC
CSASTVRQFSSGGNVLTF
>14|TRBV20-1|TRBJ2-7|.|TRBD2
TGCAGTGCTAGAGCGGGCGGGAGACCCAATGAGCAGTACTTC
CSARAGGRPNEQYF
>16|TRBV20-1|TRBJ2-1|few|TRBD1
TGCAGTGCTAGGAGCCAGACAGGGAGCTCCTACAATGAGCAGTTCTTC
CSARSQTGSSYNEQFF
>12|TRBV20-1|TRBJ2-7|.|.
TGCAGTGCTGGACGAAACGGGAACGAGCAGTACTTC
CSAGRNGNEQYF
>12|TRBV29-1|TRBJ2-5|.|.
TGTGTAGAAACGCGGGATGGGGAGACCCAGTACTTC
CVETRDGETQYF
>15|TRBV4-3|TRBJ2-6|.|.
TGCGCCAGCAGCCAAACATTGGCTGGGGCCAACGTCCTGACTTTC
CASSQTLAGANVLTF
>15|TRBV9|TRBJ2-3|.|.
TGTGCCAGCAGCGCCCGGTTCCGTAGCACAGATACGCAGTATTTT
CASSARFRSTDTQYF
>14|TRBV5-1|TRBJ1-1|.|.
TGCGCCAGCAGCGGCCGGGACCCATTGGGTGAAGCTTTCTTT
CASSGRDPLGEAFF
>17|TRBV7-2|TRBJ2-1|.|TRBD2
TGTGCCAGCAGCTTATTCGGGACTAGCGGGAGCGGCAATGAGCAGTTCTTC
CASSLFGTSGSGNEQFF
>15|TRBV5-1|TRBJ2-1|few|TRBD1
TGCGCCAGCACGCTAGGGACAGGGGGCTACTATGAGCAGTTCTTC
CASTLGTGGYYEQFF
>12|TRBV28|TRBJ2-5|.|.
TGTGCCAGCAGTTTCAGGGGCCTGGGGCAGTACTTC
CASSFRGLGQYF
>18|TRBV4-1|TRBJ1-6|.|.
TGCGCCAGCAGCCCATACGACAAGAGTAGCTCCTATAATTCACCCCTCCACTTT
CASSPYDKSSSYNSPLHF
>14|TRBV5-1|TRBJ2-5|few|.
TGCGCCAGCAGCTTCTCTGATGTAGCTGAGACCCAGTACTTC
CASSFSDVAETQYF
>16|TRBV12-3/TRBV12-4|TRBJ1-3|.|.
TGTGCCAGCACCCTAGGCGGACCGAGCTCTGGAAACACCATATATTTT
CASTLGGPSSGNTIYF
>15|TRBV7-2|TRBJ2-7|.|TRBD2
TGTGCCAGCAGCTTTGCTAGCGGAGCCGGCTACGAGCAGTACTTC
CASSFASGAGYEQYF
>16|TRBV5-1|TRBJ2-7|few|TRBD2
TGCGCCAGCAGCGCGCTAGCGGGAGGGCAATCCTACGAGCAGTACTTC
CASSALAGGQSYEQYF
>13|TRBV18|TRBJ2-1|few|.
TGTGCCAGCTCACCGCGGGACGCCTCCGGCTGGTTCTTC
CASSPRDASGWFF
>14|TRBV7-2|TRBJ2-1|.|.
TGTGCCAGCAGCCCGACTCCACCTATACATGAGCAGTTCTTC
CASSPTPPIHEQFF
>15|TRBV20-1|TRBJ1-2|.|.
TGCAGTGCTAGAGATGATCGGGGGGCTCTCTATGGCTACACCTTC
CSARDDRGALYGYTF
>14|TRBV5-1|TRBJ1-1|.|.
TGCGCCAGCAGCTATACCGGGGGGGACACTGAAGCTTTCTTT
CASSYTGGDTEAFF
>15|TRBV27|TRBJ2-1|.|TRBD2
TGTGCCAGCAGTCGACTGACTAGCGGGGGGGCTAACGAGTTCTTC
CASSRLTSGGANEFF
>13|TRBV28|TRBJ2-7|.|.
TGTGCCAGCAGTGCCCCGGGAATCCACGAGCAGTACTTC
CASSAPGIHEQYF
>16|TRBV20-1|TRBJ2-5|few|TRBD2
TGCAGTGCTAGAGCACTAGCGGGAGGGCCGGGAGAGACCCAGTACTTC
CSARALAGGPGETQYF
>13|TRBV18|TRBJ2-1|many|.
TGTGCCAGCTCCCCCCAGGGCGGCAATGAGCAGTTCTTC
CASSPQGGNEQFF
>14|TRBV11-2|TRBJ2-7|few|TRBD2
TGTGCCAGCAGCTGGAGCGGGAGAAGCTACGAGCAGTACTTC
CASSWSGRSYEQYF
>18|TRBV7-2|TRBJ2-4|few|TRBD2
TGTGCCAGCAGCTCCCTTCGACTAGCGGGAGTTGTGAAAAACATTCAGTACTTC
CASSSLRLAGVVKNIQYF
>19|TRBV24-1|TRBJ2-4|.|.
TGTGCCACCAGTGATCCCCCAGTGGTCCCCCTTCTAGGCAAAAACATTCAGTACTTC
CATSDPPVVPLLGKNIQYF
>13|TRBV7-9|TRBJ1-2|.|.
TGTGCCAGCAGCTTAGCCTCGGGGAACGGCTACACCTTC
CASSLASGNGYTF
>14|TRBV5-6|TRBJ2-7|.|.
TGTGCCGGCAGCTTGCAAGGGGTTCTCTACGAGCAGTACTTC
CAGSLQGVLYEQYF
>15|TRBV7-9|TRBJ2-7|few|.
TGTGCCAGCAGCCTTGGGGGCAGGGCGACCTACGAGCAGTACTTC
CASSLGGRATYEQYF
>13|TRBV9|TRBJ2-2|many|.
TGTGCCAGCAGCGTAGGCGGGCCCGGGGAGCTGTTTTTT
CASSVGGPGELFF
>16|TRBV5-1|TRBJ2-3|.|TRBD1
TGCGCCAGCAGCTTGCCAGGGGGCGGGTCAACAGATACGCAGTATTTT
CASSLPGGGSTDTQYF
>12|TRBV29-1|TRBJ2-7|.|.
TGCAGCGTTGACAGGGGTCCCTACGAGCAGTACTTC
CSVDRGPYEQYF
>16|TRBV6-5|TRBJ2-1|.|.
TGTGCCAGCACCGTACTTGGGGTGGCCTCCTACAATGAGCAGTTCTTC
CASTVLGVASYNEQFF
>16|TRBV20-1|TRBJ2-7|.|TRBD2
TGCAGTGCCCCCGGGCGACTGTTGCGGGGGTCCAATGAGCAGTACTTC
CSAPGRLLRGSNEQYF
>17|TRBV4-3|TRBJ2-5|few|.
TGCGCCAGCAGCCAAGATTTTGGGATCCAGGCGAAAGAGACCCAGTACTTC
CASSQDFGIQAKETQYF
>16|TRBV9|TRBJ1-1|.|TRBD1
TGTGCCAGCAGCGTAGCCGCAGGGGGCGGGGACACTGAAGCTTTCTTT
CASSVAAGGGDTEAFF
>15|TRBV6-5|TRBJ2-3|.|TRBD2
TGTGCCAGCAGTTACCGGGGGGAATTCACAGATACGCAGTATTTT
CASSYRGEFTDTQYF
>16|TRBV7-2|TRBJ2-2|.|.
TGTGCCAGCATCCTTACTGGGGGCGCGAACACCGGGGAGCTGTTTTTT
CASILTGGANTGELFF
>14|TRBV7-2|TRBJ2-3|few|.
TGTGCCAGCAGACCGGTGCCAGTCCTAGATACGCAGTATTTT
CASRPVPVLDTQYF
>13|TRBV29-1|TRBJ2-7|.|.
TGCAGCGTTGCTGCTCTGGGGGCCTACGAGCAGTACTTC
CSVAALGAYEQYF
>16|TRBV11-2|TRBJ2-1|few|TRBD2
TGTGCCAGCAGCTTCCGACTAGCAAAAACGTACAATGAGCAGTTCTTC
CASSFRLAKTYNEQFF
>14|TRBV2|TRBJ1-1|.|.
TGTGCCAGCAGTGAAAGGTCCATGAACACTGAAGCTTTCTTT
CASSERSMNTEAFF
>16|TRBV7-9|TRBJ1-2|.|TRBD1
TGTGCCAGCAGCCCCTCAGGGGGCCGAGCTAACTATGGCTACACCTTC
CASSPSGGRANYGYTF
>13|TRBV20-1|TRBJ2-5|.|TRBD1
TGCAGTTGCCGGGACAGGGGCCCTGGGGAGCAGTACTTC
CSCRDRGPGEQYF
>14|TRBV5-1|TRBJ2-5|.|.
TGCGCCAGCAGCTTGGCCTCCTCATCGGGGACCCAGTACTTC
CASSLASSSGTQYF
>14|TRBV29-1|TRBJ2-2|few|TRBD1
TGCAGCGTCCGCGGACAGGGCCGGACCGGGGAGCTGTTTTTT
CSVRGQGRTGELFF
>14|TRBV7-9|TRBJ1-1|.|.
TGCGCCAGCAGCTTGGTGGGGGAGAACACTGAAGCTTTCTTT
CASSLVGENTEAFF
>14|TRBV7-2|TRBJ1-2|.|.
TGTGCCAGCAGCTTGCGGGGGGCGGAAGATGGCTACACCTTC
CASSLRGAEDGYTF
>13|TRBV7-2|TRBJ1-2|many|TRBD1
TGTGCCAGCAGCTTGGACAGGGGGGATGGCTACACCTTC
CASSLDRGDGYTF
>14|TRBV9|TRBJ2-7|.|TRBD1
TGTGCCAGCACCTCGACAGGGTCTTCCTACGAGCAGTACTTC
CASTSTGSSYEQYF
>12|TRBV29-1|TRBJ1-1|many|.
TGCAGCGCAGTGCCCATGAACACTGAAGCTTTCTTT
CSAVPMNTEAFF
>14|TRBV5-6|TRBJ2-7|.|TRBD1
TGTGCCAGCAGCCCAATGGGACAGCCCTACGAGCAGTACTTC
CASSPMGQPYEQYF
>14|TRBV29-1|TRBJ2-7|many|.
TGCAGCGTTTTCGGGGAGCGGACTTCCTACGAGCAGTACTTC
CSVFGERTSYEQYF
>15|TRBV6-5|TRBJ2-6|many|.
TGTGCCAGCACCGGTTGGGGCTCTGGGGCCAACGTCCTGACTTTC
CASTGWGSGANVLTF
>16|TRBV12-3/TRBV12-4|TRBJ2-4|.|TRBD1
TGTGCCAGCAGCCTCGACAGGGGGCGGCCCAAAAACATTCAGTACTTC
CASSLDRGRPKNIQYF